These 24 T cell receptor beta chains were all obtained from the same sample, sequenced in a study of T-cell reconstitution after alpha-beta-depleted transplantation in children. The authors prepared the TCRbeta library with unique molecular identifiers. TCRdb itself ran the PCR reads through MiXCR, one entry per CDR3 protein. The sample holds about 250,000 distinct CDR3 sequences; roughly a quarter are singletons and the top ten take roughly 5%. Sequenced material: PBMCs, mostly from graft donor cells, taken 360 days after TCRalphabeta/CD19-depleted stem cell transplant. The receptors originated from a female patient between 2 and 10 years old who had a stem cell transplant for congenital amegakaryocytic thrombocytopenia, so the T cells may come from the graft donor.

At least ten counts were recorded for this clonotype. The chain joins TRBV5-6 to TRBJ1-6, with 7 nucleotides matching TRBD1. This CDR3 region has 14 residues. The V gene end was trimmed by 5 bases and the J gene end by 6 bases; junction bases not matched to a gene: 5. The germline CDR1 and CDR2 sequences are SGHDT and YYEEEE. CDR3 in amino acids: CASSLQGFNSPLHF. In DNA, the CDR3 is TGTGCCAGCAGTCTACAGGGGTTTAATTCACCCCTCCACTTT.

This clonotype showed up just a few times. This chain links TRBV7-2 with TRBJ1-2, with a possible D match to TRBD1 (6 bases). V was clipped by 5 bases and J by 4 bases, with 14 bases between them. Germline CDR1 and CDR2: SGHTA and FQGNSA. CDR3 size: 14 residues. As DNA, the CDR3 is TGTGCCAGCAGCCGGGGGGCCACCTCCTATGGCTACACCTTC. It is translated as CASSRGATSYGYTF.

The genes are TRBV10-3 and TRBJ2-1, with 8 bases aligning to TRBD1. The length of the CDR3 is 15 residues. The germline V gene encodes CDR1 ENHRY and CDR2 SYGVKD. V shed 3 bases and J 8 bases; nucleotides not matched to a gene: 9. The DNA of the CDR3 is TGTGCCATCAGTGATCAGGGGGCTAAGTTGGATGAGCAGTTCTTC. It is translated as CAISDQGAKLDEQFF.

This clonotype has a handful of counts. This chain uses TRBV5-1 with TRBJ2-6; D gene ambiguous. Trimming stripped 6 bases from V and 0 bases from J, with 10 bases between. Germline CDR1 SGHRS, CDR2 YFSETQ. The CDR3 extends over 15 amino acids. The CDR3 coding sequence is TGCGCCAGCACCTGGGCGGACTCTGGGGCCAACGTCCTGACTTTC. It specifies CASTWADSGANVLTF.

In this sample, this clonotype turned up a few times. This rearrangement joins TRBV5-4 to TRBJ1-1; D is possibly TRBD1 (6 bases). CDR1 SGHNT and CDR2 YYREEE come from the germline V gene (reference sequence). The CDR3 runs 14 residues. Deletions cut 5 bases from V and 1 base from J, with 12 bases between. CDR3 sequence (DNA): TGTGCCAGCAGTCCTAGGACAGCGAACACTGAAGCTTTCTTT. Its translation is CASSPRTANTEAFF.

V gene TRBV11-2 combines with J gene TRBJ2-7, with D unclear. The CDR3 loop spans 14 amino acids. Germline V gene sequence: CDR1 SGHAT, CDR2 FQNNGV. V gave up 0 bases and J gave up 0 bases, with 6 bases separating them. The CDR3, as DNA: TGTGCCAGCAGCTTAGAGTTCGGCTCCTACGAGCAGTACTTC. Residues: CASSLEFGSYEQYF. The full variable domain, completed using reference TRBV11-2 and TRBJ2-7, is EAGVAQSPRYKIIEKRQSVAFWCNPISGHATLYWYQQILGQGPKLLIQFQNNGVVDDSQLPKDRFSAERLKGVDSTLKIQPAKLEDSAVYLCASSLEFGSYEQYFGPGTRLTVT.

The V gene is TRBV4-2, the J gene TRBJ1-5, with TRBD1 matching 9 bases. The CDR3 has 15 amino acids. J was trimmed by 5 bases and V by 1 base; bases with no gene match: 3. Per the germline V gene, CDR1 is LGHNA and CDR2 is YNFKEQ. The CDR3 region is CASSQVGQGHQPQHF. For the CDR3, the DNA is TGTGCCAGCAGCCAAGTAGGACAGGGGCATCAGCCCCAGCATTTT.

The DNA of the CDR3 is TGTGCCACCAGCAGAAGCAGGGAGTACGAGCAGTACTTC. Translation gives CATSRSREYEQYF. The V gene is TRBV15, the J gene TRBJ2-7; possibly TRBD1 or TRBD2 for D (5 bases each). Per germline, CDR1 LNHNV and CDR2 YYDKDF (reference sequence). The CDR3 is 13 amino acids. The ends were cut back, 2 bases at V and 4 bases at J, with 9 bases in the middle.

The J gene is TRBJ2-5, the V gene TRBV6-5; no firm D call. The germline V gene encodes CDR1 MNHEY and CDR2 SVGAGI. Trimming pared 2 bases from V and 1 base from J, leaving 14 bases between. This CDR3 is 16 amino acids long. The CDR3 is CASSYHSKRPQETQYF. DNA for the CDR3: TGTGCCAGCAGTTACCACAGTAAGAGACCCCAAGAGACCCAGTACTTC.

This clonotype appeared a few times. V and J are TRBV28 and TRBJ2-5, with 7 bases matching TRBD1. Germline V gene data show CDR1 as MDHEN and CDR2 as SYDVKM. The V segment lost 6 bases and the J segment 5 bases; nucleotides outside the gene matches: 15. The CDR3 contains 16 residues. The CDR3 is CASRGRDRPMGETQYF. CDR3 nucleotide sequence: TGTGCCAGCAGAGGAAGGGACAGACCGATGGGGGAGACCCAGTACTTC.

This clonotype has only a few counts. J is TRBJ2-7 and V is TRBV15; 10 positions agree with TRBD2. V was pared by 0 bases and J by 7 bases, with 9 bases of the junction left unmatched. The CDR3 spans 16 residues. Germline CDR1 LNHNV, CDR2 YYDKDF (reference sequence). The CDR3 region has the DNA TGTGCCACCAGCAGAGAAATGGCTAGCGGGAGTAATGAGCAGTACTTC. It encodes CATSREMASGSNEQYF.

The chain combines TRBV6-6 with TRBJ2-7; 8 positions match TRBD2. The CDR3 extends over 13 amino acids. Germline values: CDR1 MNHNY, CDR2 SVGAGI (reference sequence). V lost 4 bases, J lost 6 bases, and 5 bases stayed unmatched. The CDR3 DNA is TGTGCCAGCAGTTTGCCTAGCGGGTCCGAGCAGTACTTC. Its protein product is CASSLPSGSEQYF.

This clonotype has a handful of counts. This chain connects TRBV5-1 to TRBJ2-2; tentative D call: TRBD1 (6 bases). Germline CDR1 SGHRS, CDR2 YFSETQ. The CDR3 is 15 amino acids. Trimming left V 0 bases short and J 4 bases short, with 10 bases between. CDR3 coding DNA: TGCGCCAGCAGCTTGGACAGGGTCAGCACCGGGGAGCTGTTTTTT. This gives the protein CASSLDRVSTGELFF. The complete variable domain, with remaining parts taken from reference TRBV5-1 and TRBJ2-2, reads KAGVTQTPRYLIKTRGQQVTLSCSPISGHRSVSWYQQTPGQGLQFLFEYFSETQRNKGNFPGRFSGRQFSNSRSEMNVSTLELGDSALYLCASSLDRVSTGELFFGEGSRLTVL.

This clonotype was seen a handful of times. V is TRBV15 and J is TRBJ1-1, with D possibly matching TRBD1 (6 bases). Germline V lookup: CDR1 LNHNV, CDR2 YYDKDF (reference sequence). V was trimmed by 3 bases and J by 1 base, leaving 6 bases between them. The CDR3 is 13 amino acids. The CDR3 nucleotides read TGTGCCACCAGCAGGGGGGCGAACACTGAAGCTTTCTTT. Its protein is CATSRGANTEAFF.

The rearrangement links TRBV11-2 to TRBJ2-3, with 11 nucleotides matching TRBD2. The V and J ends lost 5 bases and 1 base, in that order; junction bases with no gene match: 8. Germline values: CDR1 SGHAT, CDR2 FQNNGV. This CDR3 is 17 amino acids long. In DNA, the CDR3 is TGTGCCAGCAGCCCAAGGGTACTAGCGGGGGGCACAGATACGCAGTATTTT. Translated: CASSPRVLAGGTDTQYF.

This clonotype was seen a few times. This chain connects TRBV4-1 to TRBJ2-3; D gene uncertain. Germline V gives CDR1 MGHRA, CDR2 YSYEKL. The CDR3 is made up of 14 amino acids. V was pared by 1 base and J by 4 bases, with 9 bases between. CDR3 sequence (DNA): TGCGCCAGCAGCCAAGTCGCTTTCGCAGATACGCAGTATTTT. Its protein product is CASSQVAFADTQYF.

J is TRBJ2-3 and V is TRBV7-6; D unclear. CDR1 SGHVS and CDR2 FNYEAQ come from the germline V gene. CDR3 length: 15 residues. V was trimmed by 5 bases and J by 1 base, leaving 13 bases between them. The chain's CDR3 is CASSRRNKGTDTQYF. CDR3 coding DNA: TGTGCCAGCAGCAGGAGAAATAAGGGCACAGATACGCAGTATTTT.

The chain combines TRBV18 with TRBJ2-3; no firm D call. The V and J ends lost 2 bases and 6 bases respectively, with 15 bases between them. CDR1 KGHSH and CDR2 LQKENI come from the germline V gene. The CDR3 length is 15 residues. The CDR3 DNA is TGTGCCAGCTCACCAGTTAGATCCTACTTCGATACGCAGTATTTT. Its protein product is CASSPVRSYFDTQYF.

The rearrangement links TRBV5-1 to TRBJ1-3; D remains ambiguous. V dropped 5 bases and J dropped 0 bases, with 12 bases sitting between them. This CDR3 is 15 amino acids long. Germline V gene lookup returns CDR1 SGHRS and CDR2 YFSETQ. The CDR3 DNA reads as TGCGCCAGCAGGTTAACAGCCGGCTCTGGAAACACCATATATTTT. This encodes CASRLTAGSGNTIYF.

This clonotype was counted a few times. This chain joins TRBV20-1 and TRBJ1-5; 12 bases are shared with TRBD1. V lost 7 bases, J lost 6 bases, and 4 bases stayed unmatched. This CDR3 region has 13 residues. Germline V gene lookup returns CDR1 DFQATT and CDR2 SNEGSKA (reference sequence). The CDR3 spells CSGGQGALQPQHF. The DNA for the CDR3 is TGCAGTGGGGGACAGGGGGCCCTTCAGCCCCAGCATTTT.

This clonotype has ten or more counts. This chain joins TRBV3-1 and TRBJ2-7; 7 nucleotides match TRBD1. The junction had 7 bases not matched to a gene; V was cut back by 9 bases and J by 2 bases. The CDR3 extends over 13 amino acids. The germline V gene has CDR1 LGHDT and CDR2 YNNKEL (reference sequence). CDR3 amino acids: CASSRTGPYEQYF. CDR3 DNA: TGTGCCAGTTCTCGGACAGGACCCTACGAGCAGTACTTC.

This clonotype appeared a few times. This CDR3 is CASSQDKGGGVGAFF. CDR3 bases: TGCGCCAGCAGCCAAGATAAAGGAGGGGGGGTTGGAGCTTTCTTT. The chain has TRBV4-1 and TRBJ1-1, with D possibly matching TRBD1 (6 bases). The length of the CDR3 is 15 residues. Germline CDR1 reads MGHRA; CDR2 reads YSYEKL. V was pared by 0 bases and J by 10 bases, with 18 bases between.

This clonotype was recorded at least ten times. The chain uses TRBV4-3 and TRBJ2-4, with a tentative D call TRBD1 (5 bases). Germline CDR1 reads LGHNA; CDR2 reads YSLEER. V was shortened by 0 bases and J by 0 bases, with 12 bases between the two germline ends. The CDR3 consists of 17 residues. The chain's CDR3 is CASSQDRAQGAKNIQYF. CDR3 sequence (DNA): TGCGCCAGCAGCCAAGATAGGGCCCAGGGAGCCAAAAACATTCAGTACTTC.

The chain joins TRBV3-1 to TRBJ2-5; D is unclear. CDR1 LGHDT and CDR2 YNNKEL come from the germline V gene (reference sequence). This CDR3 contains 13 residues. Trimming cost V 1 base and J 3 bases, with 6 bases left between them. The CDR3 DNA reads as TGTGCCAGCAGCCAAGGGCAGAAAGAGACCCAGTACTTC. It is translated as CASSQGQKETQYF.